This T cell receptor beta chain came from a study of response to subunit inactivated influenza vaccine. Study outcomes and limitations: Few new T cells, the authors suggested, are recruited by each seasonal influenza vaccination.

TCRdb analysed the RT-PCR reads with MiXCR anew, one entry per CDR3 protein. Here the sample spans around 150,000 distinct CDR3 sequences, around 9.9% being singletons. Worth noting for this clonotype: Antigen unknown.

The source material was non-naive T cells sorted from PBMCs, sampled more than 35 days after vaccination. The sequence was obtained from a man aged 50 or older who received an inactivated influenza vaccine.

The CDR3 loop reads CASSLERRKQYF. CDR3 DNA: TGTGCCAGCAGCTTGGAGAGAAGGAAGCAGTACTTC. The chain combines TRBV5-6 with TRBJ2-7; D uncertain. Germline V gives CDR1 SGHDT, CDR2 YYEEEE. V lost 0 bases, J lost 8 bases, and 9 bases lay in between. The length of the CDR3 is 12 residues.